What follows are 18 T cell receptor beta chains derived from one specimen sequenced in a study of neurological immune-mediated disorders. TCRdb independently ran MiXCR on the 5' RACE reads; one entry per CDR3 protein. The table has roughly 48,000 distinct CDR3 sequences, about 25% seen once. The sequenced sample consisted of PBMCs. The source is a woman between 65 and 79 years old in good health.

This clonotype came up many times. J is TRBJ2-1 and V is TRBV5-1; tentatively, D is TRBD1 or TRBD2 (5 bases each). CDR1 SGHRS and CDR2 YFSETQ come from the germline V gene. V lost 0 bases, J lost 0 bases, and 10 bases lay in between. The CDR3 is made up of 16 amino acids. The CDR3 bases are TGCGCCAGCAGCTTGGCCGGGGCAGCCTCCTACAATGAGCAGTTCTTC. It translates to CASSLAGAASYNEQFF.

This clonotype was counted many times. This chain connects TRBV7-6 to TRBJ2-1; the D is unclear. The CDR3 loop spans 12 amino acids. Per germline, CDR1 SGHVS and CDR2 FNYEAQ. V was clipped by 3 bases and J by 4 bases, with 4 bases between them. The CDR3 reads CASSFLYNEQFF. The CDR3 bases are TGTGCCAGCAGCTTCCTGTACAATGAGCAGTTCTTC.

This clonotype turned up a few times. This sequence joins TRBV7-8 and TRBJ1-1, with a weak D call TRBD1 (5 bases). The CDR3 sequence is 14 residues long. The V gene's germline CDR1 is SGHVS and CDR2 FQNEAQ. V dropped 1 base and J dropped 2 bases, with 8 bases sitting between them. CDR3 sequence: CASSLERGNTEAFF. The CDR3 DNA reads as TGTGCCAGCAGCTTAGAAAGGGGTAACACTGAAGCTTTCTTT.

The genes are TRBV27 and TRBJ1-2, with D possibly matching TRBD1 (6 bases). Trimming stripped 7 bases from V and 4 bases from J, with 13 bases between. Germline assignment: CDR1 MNHEY and CDR2 SMNVEV (reference sequence). This CDR3 comprises 13 residues. The CDR3 coding sequence is TGTGCCAGCATGGGGGGGGCGAGCTATGGCTACACCTTC. It translates to CASMGGASYGYTF.

This clonotype occurred many times. The CDR3 protein is CASSPRTGGELFF. The CDR3, as DNA: TGCGCCAGCAGCCCCAGGACTGGCGGGGAGCTGTTTTTT. The rearrangement uses TRBV5-1 and TRBJ2-2; a weak D match, TRBD2 (5 bases). Trimming cost V 4 bases and J 7 bases, with 11 bases left between them. This CDR3 region has 13 residues. The germline CDR1 and CDR2 sequences are SGHRS and YFSETQ.

The chain recombines TRBV3-1 with TRBJ2-1; 7 bases fit TRBD2. CDR3 length: 15 residues. V trimming: 4 bases; J trimming: 0 bases; junction bases outside the gene matches: 3. Germline V CDR1 and CDR2: LGHDT, YNNKEL (reference sequence). The CDR3 here is CASSPAGSSYNEQFF. In DNA, the CDR3 is TGTGCCAGCAGCCCAGCGGGGAGCTCCTACAATGAGCAGTTCTTC.

On this clonotype itself: At one end, the junction sequence differs from germline, possibly due to a read error. The gene calls are TRBV5-6 and TRBJ2-6; D is tentatively TRBD1 or TRBD2 (5 bases each). Germline CDR1 SGHDT, CDR2 YYEEEE. The CDR3 has 15 residues. The CDR3 sequence is CASSSSASGANVLTF. The CDR3, as DNA: TGTGCCAGCAGCTCTTCAGCCTCCGGGGCCAACGTCCTGACTTTT.

The V call is TRBV18, the J call TRBJ2-3, with D uncertain. The germline V and J ends were trimmed by 6 bases and 2 bases, with 15 bases remaining between them. Germline V gives CDR1 KGHSH, CDR2 LQKENI. The CDR3 covers 15 residues. CDR3 sequence: CASSLPAHSTDTQYF. The CDR3 bases are TGTGCCAGCTCCCTTCCGGCACACTCCACAGATACGCAGTATTTT.

There are many counts of this clonotype. This chain connects TRBV20-1 to TRBJ2-6, with unresolved D. The V end lost 0 bases, the J end lost 0 bases, and 6 bases lay between the germline ends. The CDR3 is made up of 15 amino acids. In germline, CDR1 is DFQATT, CDR2 SNEGSKA (reference sequence). The CDR3 spells CSARDSPSGANVLTF. In DNA form, the CDR3 reads TGCAGTGCTAGAGATAGCCCCTCTGGGGCCAACGTCCTGACTTTC.

This clonotype was picked up many times. V usage is TRBV12-3 or TRBV12-4 and J usage is TRBJ2-7; no firm D call. The CDR3 consists of 15 residues. The germline V and J ends were trimmed by 7 bases and 0 bases, with 16 bases remaining between them. CDR3 loop: CASTLAQASSYEQYF. CDR3 DNA: TGTGCCAGCACCCTCGCCCAGGCGAGCTCCTACGAGCAGTACTTC.

The J gene is TRBJ1-3, the V gene TRBV20-1, with no clear D. Germline V gives CDR1 DFQATT, CDR2 SNEGSKA (reference sequence). V lost 6 bases and J 6 bases, leaving 9 bases between the germline ends. The CDR3 loop spans 11 amino acids. Here the CDR3 reads CSAKDLNTIYF. The CDR3 DNA sequence: TGCAGTGCCAAGGACCTAAACACCATATATTTT.

This clonotype was counted many times. The chain links TRBV5-1 to TRBJ1-1; unclear D gene. V shed 0 bases and J shed 5 bases, with 17 bases lying between them. This CDR3 comprises 16 residues. Germline V gives CDR1 SGHRS, CDR2 YFSETQ. This CDR3 reads CASSLEGRWATTEAFF. CDR3 in DNA: TGCGCCAGCAGCTTGGAGGGCAGATGGGCAACGACTGAAGCTTTCTTT.

Of note for this clonotype: This could be a read error, since a much larger clone is one nucleotide away. V usage is TRBV12-3 or TRBV12-4 and J usage is TRBJ2-4; D might be TRBD1 (5 bases). This CDR3 region has 13 residues. The CDR3 reads CASSLASGNIHYF. The CDR3, as DNA: TGTGCCAGCAGTTTAGCGTCAGGGAACATTCATTACTTC.

This chain joins TRBV20-1 and TRBJ2-1; 8 bases agree with TRBD2. The germline gives CDR1 DFQATT, CDR2 SNEGSKA (reference sequence). The length of the CDR3 is 14 residues. The trim removed 3 bases at V and 4 bases at J, leaving 5 bases unmatched. CDR3 residues: CSASPAGGYNEQFF. CDR3 sequence (DNA): TGCAGTGCTAGTCCGGCGGGGGGTTACAATGAGCAGTTCTTC.

The gene calls are TRBV7-2 and TRBJ1-2, with 8 bases that match TRBD1. The ends lost 5 bases at V and 1 base at J; junction bases unmatched: 0. Germline CDR1 SGHTA, CDR2 FQGNSA. The CDR3 length is 13 residues. The CDR3 spells CASSTGGNYGYTF. The CDR3 DNA follows: TGTGCCAGCAGCACAGGGGGTAACTATGGCTACACCTTC.

This rearrangement joins TRBV3-1 to TRBJ1-2, with TRBD1 matching 11 bases. The germline V gene has CDR1 LGHDT and CDR2 YNNKEL (reference sequence). The ends lost 5 bases at V and 6 bases at J; junction bases unmatched: 8. This CDR3 is built from 15 residues. The CDR3 bases are TGTGCCAGCAGCAAACGGACAGGGGGCGCCGATGGCTACACCTTC. Its translation: CASSKRTGGADGYTF.

In the case of this clonotype: This sequence may be a read error, since a much larger clone differs from it by one base. The rearrangement uses TRBV6-2 or TRBV6-3 and TRBJ2-1; D is possibly TRBD2 (5 bases). The CDR3 has 14 residues. Germline CDR1 MNHEY, CDR2 SVGEGT. The CDR3 sequence: CASSYSRLSDDQFF. The CDR3 nucleotides are TGTGCCAGCAGTTACTCGAGACTATCCGATGACCAGTTCTTC.

The V and J genes are TRBV6-6 and TRBJ2-3, with 9 bases identical to TRBD2. J was trimmed by 2 bases and V by 6 bases; bases with no gene match: 6. Looked up from germline, CDR1 is MNHNY and CDR2 is SVGAGI (reference sequence). CDR3 length equals 15 residues. The CDR3 region is CASRIAGAHTDTQYF. CDR3 DNA: TGTGCCAGCAGAATAGCGGGGGCCCACACAGATACGCAGTATTTT.